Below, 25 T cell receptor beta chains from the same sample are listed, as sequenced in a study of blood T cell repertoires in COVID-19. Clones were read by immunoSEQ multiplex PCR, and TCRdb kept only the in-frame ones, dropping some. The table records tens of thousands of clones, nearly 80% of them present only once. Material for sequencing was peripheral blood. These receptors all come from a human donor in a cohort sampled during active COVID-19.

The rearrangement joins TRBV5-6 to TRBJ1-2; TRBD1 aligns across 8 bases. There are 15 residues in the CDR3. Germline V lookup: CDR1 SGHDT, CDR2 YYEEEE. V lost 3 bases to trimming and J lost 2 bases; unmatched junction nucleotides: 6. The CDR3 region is CASSSTGARNYGYTF. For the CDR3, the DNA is TGTGCCAGCAGCTCGACAGGGGCCAGAAACTATGGCTACACCTTC.

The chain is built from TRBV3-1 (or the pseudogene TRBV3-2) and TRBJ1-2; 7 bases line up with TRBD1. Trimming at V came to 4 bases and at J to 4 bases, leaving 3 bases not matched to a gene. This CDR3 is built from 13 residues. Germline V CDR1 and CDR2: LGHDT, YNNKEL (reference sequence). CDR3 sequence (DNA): TGTGCCAGCAGCCCACAGGGGTTCTATGGCTACACCTTC. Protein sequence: CASSPQGFYGYTF.

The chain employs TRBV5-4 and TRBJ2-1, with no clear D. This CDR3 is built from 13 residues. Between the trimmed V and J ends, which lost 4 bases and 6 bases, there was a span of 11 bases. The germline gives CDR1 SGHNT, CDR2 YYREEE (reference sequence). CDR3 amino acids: CASSDKVVNEQFF. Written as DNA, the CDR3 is TGTGCCAGCAGCGACAAGGTGGTCAATGAGCAGTTCTTC.

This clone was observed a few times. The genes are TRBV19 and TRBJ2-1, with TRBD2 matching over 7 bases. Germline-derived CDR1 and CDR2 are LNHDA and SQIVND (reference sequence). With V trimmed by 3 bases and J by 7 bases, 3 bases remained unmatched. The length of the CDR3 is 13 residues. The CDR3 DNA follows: TGTGCCAGTAGTATTGTTAGCGGGAATGAGCAGTTCTTC. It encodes CASSIVSGNEQFF.

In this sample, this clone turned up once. The CDR3 region is CASSTPGQGNTEAFF. CDR3 nucleotide sequence: TGTGCCAGCAGTACTCCGGGACAGGGGAACACTGAAGCTTTCTTT. The chain links TRBV28 to TRBJ1-1, with 9 positions matching TRBD1. The CDR3 is 15 residues long. V was clipped by 5 bases and J by 1 base; unmatched bases: 5. CDR1 is MDHEN, CDR2 SYDVKM, per germline.

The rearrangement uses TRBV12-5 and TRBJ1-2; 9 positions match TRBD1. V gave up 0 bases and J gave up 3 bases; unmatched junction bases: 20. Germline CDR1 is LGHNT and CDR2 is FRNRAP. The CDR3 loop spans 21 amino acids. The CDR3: CASGLVFDRGAIPPSYYGYTF. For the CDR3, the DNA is TGTGCTAGTGGTTTGGTATTCGACAGGGGGGCCATACCCCCTTCATACTATGGCTACACCTTC.

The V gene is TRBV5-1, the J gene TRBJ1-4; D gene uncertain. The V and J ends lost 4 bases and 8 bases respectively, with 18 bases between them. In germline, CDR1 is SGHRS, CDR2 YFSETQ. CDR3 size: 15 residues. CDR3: CASSRSDLKGEKLFF. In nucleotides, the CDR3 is TGCGCCAGCAGCAGGAGCGACTTGAAAGGCGAAAAACTGTTTTTT. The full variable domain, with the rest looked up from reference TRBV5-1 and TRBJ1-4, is KAGVTQTPRYLIKTRGQQVTLSCSPISGHRSVSWYQQTPGQGLQFLFEYFSETQRNKGNFPGRFSGRQFSNSRSEMNVSTLELGDSALYLCASSRSDLKGEKLFFGSGTQLSVL.

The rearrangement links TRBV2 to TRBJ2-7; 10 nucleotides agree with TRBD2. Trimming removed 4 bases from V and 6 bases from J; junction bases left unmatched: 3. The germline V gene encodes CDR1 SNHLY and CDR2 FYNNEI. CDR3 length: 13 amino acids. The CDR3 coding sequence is TGTGCCAGCAGTGTGATAGCGGGGGGCGAGCAGTACTTC. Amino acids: CASSVIAGGEQYF.

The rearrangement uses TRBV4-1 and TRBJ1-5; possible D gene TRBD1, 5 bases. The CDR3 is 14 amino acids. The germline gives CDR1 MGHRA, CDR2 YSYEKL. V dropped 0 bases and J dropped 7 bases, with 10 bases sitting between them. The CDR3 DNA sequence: TGCGCCAGCAGCCAAGAGGCGGGGGACCAGCCCCAGCATTTT. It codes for CASSQEAGDQPQHF.

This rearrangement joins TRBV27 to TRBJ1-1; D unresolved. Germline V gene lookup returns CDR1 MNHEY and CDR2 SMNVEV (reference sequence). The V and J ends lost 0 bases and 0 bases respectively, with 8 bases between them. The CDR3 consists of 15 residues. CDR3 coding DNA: TGTGCCAGCAGTTTATCGGCAGTGATGAACACTGAAGCTTTCTTT. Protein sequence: CASSLSAVMNTEAFF.

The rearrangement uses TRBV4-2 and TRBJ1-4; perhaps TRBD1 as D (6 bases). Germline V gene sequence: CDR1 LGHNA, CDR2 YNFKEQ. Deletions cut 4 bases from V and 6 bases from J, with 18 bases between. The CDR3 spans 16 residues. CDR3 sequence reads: CASSPLGGHGDEKLFF. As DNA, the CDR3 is TGTGCCAGCAGCCCCCTGGGGGGGCACGGAGATGAAAAACTGTTTTTT.

CDR3 coding DNA: TGTGCCAGCAGCCAAGGGATTAGGGGGACTGAAGCTTTCTTT. This sequence encodes CASSQGIRGTEAFF. The chain combines TRBV3-1 (or the pseudogene TRBV3-2) with TRBJ1-1; a weak D match, TRBD1 (6 bases). Deletions cut 1 base from V and 5 bases from J, with 11 bases between. Germline-derived CDR1 and CDR2 are LGHDT and YNNKEL (reference sequence). The CDR3 has 14 residues.

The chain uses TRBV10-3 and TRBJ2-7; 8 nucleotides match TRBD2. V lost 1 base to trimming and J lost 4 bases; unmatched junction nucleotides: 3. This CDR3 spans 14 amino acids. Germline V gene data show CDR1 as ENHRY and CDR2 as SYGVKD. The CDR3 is CAISEFGGGYEQYF. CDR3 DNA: TGTGCCATCAGTGAGTTCGGGGGGGGTTACGAGCAGTACTTC.

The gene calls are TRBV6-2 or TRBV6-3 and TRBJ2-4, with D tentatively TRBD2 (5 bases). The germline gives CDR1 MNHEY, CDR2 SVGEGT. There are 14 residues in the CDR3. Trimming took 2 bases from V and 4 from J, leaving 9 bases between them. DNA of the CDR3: TGTGCCAGCAGTTACCGGGAAACAAAAAACATTCAGTACTTC. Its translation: CASSYRETKNIQYF.

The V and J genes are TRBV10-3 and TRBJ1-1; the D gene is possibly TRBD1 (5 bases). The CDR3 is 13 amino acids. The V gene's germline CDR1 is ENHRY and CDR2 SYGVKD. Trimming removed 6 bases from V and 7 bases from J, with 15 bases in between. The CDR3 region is CAIRDDGASEAFF. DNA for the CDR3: TGTGCCATCAGAGACGATGGGGCTAGTGAAGCTTTCTTT.

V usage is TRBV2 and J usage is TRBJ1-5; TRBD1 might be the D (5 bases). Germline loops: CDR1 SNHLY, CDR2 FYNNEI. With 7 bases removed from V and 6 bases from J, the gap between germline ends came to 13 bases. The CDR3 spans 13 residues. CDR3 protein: CASKEGRGQPQHF. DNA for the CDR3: TGTGCCAGCAAGGAGGGAAGGGGTCAGCCCCAGCATTTT.

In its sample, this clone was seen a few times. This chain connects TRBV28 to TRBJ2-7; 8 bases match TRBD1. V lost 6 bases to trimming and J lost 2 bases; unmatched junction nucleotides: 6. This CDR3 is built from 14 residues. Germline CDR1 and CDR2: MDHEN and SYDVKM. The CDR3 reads CASRPPGQAYEQYF. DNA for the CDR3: TGTGCCAGCAGACCCCCGGGACAGGCCTACGAGCAGTACTTC.

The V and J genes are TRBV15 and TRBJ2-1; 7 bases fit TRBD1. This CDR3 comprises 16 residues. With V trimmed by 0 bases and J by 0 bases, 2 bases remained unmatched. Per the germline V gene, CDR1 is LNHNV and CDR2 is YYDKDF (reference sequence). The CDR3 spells CATSREQGSSYNEQFF. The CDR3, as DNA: TGTGCCACCAGCAGAGAACAGGGGAGCTCCTACAATGAGCAGTTCTTC.

CDR3 DNA sequence: TGTGCCAGCAGCCACCAGGCGCGAAACTATGGCTACACCTTC. It yields the protein CASSHQARNYGYTF. The V and J genes are TRBV7-9 and TRBJ1-2; no firm D call. The CDR3 extends over 14 amino acids. Germline V gene lookup returns CDR1 SEHNR and CDR2 FQNEAQ (reference sequence). V lost 5 bases, J lost 2 bases, and 12 bases lay in between.

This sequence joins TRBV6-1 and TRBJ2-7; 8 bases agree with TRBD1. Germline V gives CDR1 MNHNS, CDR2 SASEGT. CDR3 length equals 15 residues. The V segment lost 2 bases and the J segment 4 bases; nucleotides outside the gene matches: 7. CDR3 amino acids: CASSEYRGYVYEQYF. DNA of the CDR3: TGTGCCAGCAGTGAATACAGGGGGTATGTGTACGAGCAGTACTTC.

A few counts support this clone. In DNA form, the CDR3 reads TGTGCCAGCAGTTCCCAGGGGGTAAATTCACCCCTCCACTTT. Amino acids: CASSSQGVNSPLHF. The chain joins TRBV6-5 to TRBJ1-6; 7 bases align to TRBD1. CDR3 length: 14 residues. After removal of 4 bases from V and 7 bases from J, the junction contained 4 bases not matched to a gene. Germline CDR1 and CDR2: MNHEY and SVGAGI.

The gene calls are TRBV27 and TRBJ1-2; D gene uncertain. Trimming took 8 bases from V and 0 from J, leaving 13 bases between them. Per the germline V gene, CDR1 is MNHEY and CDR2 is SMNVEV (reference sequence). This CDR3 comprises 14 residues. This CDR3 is CASSGVRANYGYTF. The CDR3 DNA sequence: TGTGCCAGCTCCGGGGTTCGGGCTAACTATGGCTACACCTTC.

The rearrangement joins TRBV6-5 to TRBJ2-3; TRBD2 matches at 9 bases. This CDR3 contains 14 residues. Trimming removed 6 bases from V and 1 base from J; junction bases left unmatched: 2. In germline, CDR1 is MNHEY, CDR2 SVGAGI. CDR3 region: CASSGGRGTDTQYF. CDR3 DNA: TGTGCCAGCAGCGGCGGGAGGGGCACAGATACGCAGTATTTT.

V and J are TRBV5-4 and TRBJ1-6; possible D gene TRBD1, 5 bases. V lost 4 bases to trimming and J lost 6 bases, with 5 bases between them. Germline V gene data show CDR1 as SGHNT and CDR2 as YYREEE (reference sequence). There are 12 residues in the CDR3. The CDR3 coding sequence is TGTGCCAGCAGCGGGGCTAATTCACCCCTCCACTTT. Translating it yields CASSGANSPLHF.

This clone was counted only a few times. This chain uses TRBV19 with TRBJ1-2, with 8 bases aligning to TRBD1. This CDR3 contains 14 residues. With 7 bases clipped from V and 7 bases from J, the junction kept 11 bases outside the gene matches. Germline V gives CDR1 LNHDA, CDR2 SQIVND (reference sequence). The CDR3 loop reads CASNEDRARGGYTF. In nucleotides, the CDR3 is TGTGCCAGTAACGAGGACAGGGCAAGAGGTGGCTACACCTTC.